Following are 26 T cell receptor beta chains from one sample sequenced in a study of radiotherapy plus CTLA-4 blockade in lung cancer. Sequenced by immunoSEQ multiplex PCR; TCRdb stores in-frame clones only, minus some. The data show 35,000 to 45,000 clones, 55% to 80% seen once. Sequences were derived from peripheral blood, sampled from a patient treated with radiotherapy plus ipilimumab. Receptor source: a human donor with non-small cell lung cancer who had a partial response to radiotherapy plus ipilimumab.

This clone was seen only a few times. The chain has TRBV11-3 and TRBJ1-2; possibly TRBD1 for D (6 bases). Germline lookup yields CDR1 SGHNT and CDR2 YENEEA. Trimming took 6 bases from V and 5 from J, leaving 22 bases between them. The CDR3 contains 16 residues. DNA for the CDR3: TGTGCCAGCAGTTCCACCGGGACAAGGAGGAAATATGGCTACACCTTC. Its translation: CASSSTGTRRKYGYTF.

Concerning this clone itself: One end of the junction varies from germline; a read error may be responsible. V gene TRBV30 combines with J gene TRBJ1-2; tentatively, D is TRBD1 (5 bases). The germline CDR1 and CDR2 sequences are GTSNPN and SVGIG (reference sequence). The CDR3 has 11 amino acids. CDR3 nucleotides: TGTGCCTGGAGTCGGGACTACGGCTACACCTTC. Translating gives CAWSRDYGYTF.

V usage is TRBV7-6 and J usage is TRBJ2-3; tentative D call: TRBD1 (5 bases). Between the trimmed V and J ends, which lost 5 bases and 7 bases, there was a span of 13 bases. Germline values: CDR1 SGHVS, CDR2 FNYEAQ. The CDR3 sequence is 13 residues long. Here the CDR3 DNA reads TGTGCCAGCAGCCCCTCTGGGGCAAATACGCAGTATTTT. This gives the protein CASSPSGANTQYF.

The CDR3 spells CASSPDRGRTVQYF. DNA of the CDR3: TGTGCCAGCAGCCCCGACAGGGGGCGGACGGTGCAGTACTTC. J is TRBJ2-7 and V is TRBV6-1; 10 nucleotides align to TRBD1. Germline assignment: CDR1 MNHNS and CDR2 SASEGT. V was pared by 6 bases and J by 9 bases, with 11 bases of the junction left unmatched. The CDR3 consists of 14 residues.

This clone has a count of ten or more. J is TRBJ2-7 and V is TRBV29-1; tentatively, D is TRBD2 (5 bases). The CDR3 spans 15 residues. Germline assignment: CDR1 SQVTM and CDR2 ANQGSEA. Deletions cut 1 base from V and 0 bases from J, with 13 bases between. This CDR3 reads CSVEGAGKSSYEQYF. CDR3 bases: TGCAGCGTTGAAGGGGCCGGGAAAAGCTCCTACGAGCAGTACTTC.

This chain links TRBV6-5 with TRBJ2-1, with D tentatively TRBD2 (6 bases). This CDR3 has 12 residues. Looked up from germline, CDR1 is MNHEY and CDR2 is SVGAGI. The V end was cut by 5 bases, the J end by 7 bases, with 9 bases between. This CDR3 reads CASSPGGNEQFF. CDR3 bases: TGTGCCAGCAGTCCCGGGGGAAATGAGCAGTTCTTC.

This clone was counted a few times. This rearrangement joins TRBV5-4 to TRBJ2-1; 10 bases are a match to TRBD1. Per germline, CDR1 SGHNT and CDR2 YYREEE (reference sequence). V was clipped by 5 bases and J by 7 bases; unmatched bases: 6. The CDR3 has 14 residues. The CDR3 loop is CASRPGQGRNEQFF. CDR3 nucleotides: TGTGCCAGCAGGCCGGGACAGGGGCGTAATGAGCAGTTCTTC.

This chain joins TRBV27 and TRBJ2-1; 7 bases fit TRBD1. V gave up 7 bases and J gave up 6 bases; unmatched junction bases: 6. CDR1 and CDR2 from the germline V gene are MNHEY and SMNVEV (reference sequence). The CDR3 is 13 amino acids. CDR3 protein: CASKRQGSNEQFF. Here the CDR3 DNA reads TGTGCCAGCAAGCGACAGGGAAGCAATGAGCAGTTCTTC.

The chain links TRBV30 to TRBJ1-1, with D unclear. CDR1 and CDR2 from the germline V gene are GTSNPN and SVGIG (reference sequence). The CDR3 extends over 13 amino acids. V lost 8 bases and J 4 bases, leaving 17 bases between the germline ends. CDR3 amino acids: CALGEGDFTEAFF. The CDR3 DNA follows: TGTGCCCTCGGGGAGGGAGACTTCACTGAAGCTTTCTTT.

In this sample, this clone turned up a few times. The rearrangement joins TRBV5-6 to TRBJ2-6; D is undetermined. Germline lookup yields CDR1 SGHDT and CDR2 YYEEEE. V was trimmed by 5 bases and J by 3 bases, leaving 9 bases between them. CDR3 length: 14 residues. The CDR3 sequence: CASSSPGGANVLTF. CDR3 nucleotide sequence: TGTGCCAGCAGTTCCCCCGGTGGGGCCAACGTCCTGACTTTC.

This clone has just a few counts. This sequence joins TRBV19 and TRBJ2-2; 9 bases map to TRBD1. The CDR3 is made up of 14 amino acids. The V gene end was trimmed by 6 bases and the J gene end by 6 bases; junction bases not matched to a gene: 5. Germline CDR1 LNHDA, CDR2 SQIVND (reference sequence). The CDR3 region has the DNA TGTGCCAGTAGGAAAACAGGGGGCGCCGGGGAGCTGTTTTTT. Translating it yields CASRKTGGAGELFF.

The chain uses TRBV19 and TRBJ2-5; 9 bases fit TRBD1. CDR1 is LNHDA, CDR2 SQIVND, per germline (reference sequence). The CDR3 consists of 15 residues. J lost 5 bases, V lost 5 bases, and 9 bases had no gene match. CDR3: CASSPSGQGRETQYF. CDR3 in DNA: TGTGCCAGTAGTCCGTCGGGACAGGGTCGGGAGACCCAGTACTTC. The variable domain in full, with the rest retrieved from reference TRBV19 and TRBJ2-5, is DGGITQSPKYLFRKEGQNVTLSCEQNLNHDAMYWYRQDPGQGLRLIYYSQIVNDFQKGDIAEGYSVSREKKESFPLTVTSAQKNPTAFYLCASSPSGQGRETQYFGPGTRLLVL.

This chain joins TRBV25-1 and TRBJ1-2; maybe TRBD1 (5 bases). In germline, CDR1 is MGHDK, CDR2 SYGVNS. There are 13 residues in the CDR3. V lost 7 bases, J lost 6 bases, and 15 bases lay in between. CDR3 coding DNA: TGTGCCAGCACCACCGGGGGGGGAAATGGCTACACCTTC. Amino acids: CASTTGGGNGYTF.

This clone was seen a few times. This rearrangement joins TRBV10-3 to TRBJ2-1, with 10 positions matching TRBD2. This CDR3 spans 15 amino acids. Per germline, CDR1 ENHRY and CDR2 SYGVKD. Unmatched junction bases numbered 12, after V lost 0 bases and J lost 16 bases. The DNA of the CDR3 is TGTGCCATCAGTGAGTCCGGTAGCGGGAGGTCCCGAGGATTCTTC. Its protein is CAISESGSGRSRGFF.

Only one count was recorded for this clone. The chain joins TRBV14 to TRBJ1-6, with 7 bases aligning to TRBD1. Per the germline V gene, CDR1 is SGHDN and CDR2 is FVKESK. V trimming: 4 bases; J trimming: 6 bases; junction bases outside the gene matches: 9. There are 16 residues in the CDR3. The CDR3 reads CASSPTDRKSNSPLHF. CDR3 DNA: TGTGCCAGCAGCCCAACGGACAGGAAAAGTAATTCACCCCTCCACTTT.

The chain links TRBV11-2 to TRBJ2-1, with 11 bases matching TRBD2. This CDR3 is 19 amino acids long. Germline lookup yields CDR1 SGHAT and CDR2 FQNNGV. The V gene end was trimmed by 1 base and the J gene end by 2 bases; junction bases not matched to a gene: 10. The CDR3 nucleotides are TGTGCCAGCAGCTTAGCCCTGCGGGTAGCGGGAGGGCCCTACAATGAGCAGTTCTTC. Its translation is CASSLALRVAGGPYNEQFF.

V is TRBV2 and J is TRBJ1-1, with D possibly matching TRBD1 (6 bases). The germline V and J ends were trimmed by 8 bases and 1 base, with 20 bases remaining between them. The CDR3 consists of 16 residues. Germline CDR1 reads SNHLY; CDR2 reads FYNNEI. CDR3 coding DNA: TGTGCCAGCCATTCGTCCGACAGGTTCGCGAACACTGAAGCTTTCTTT. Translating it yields CASHSSDRFANTEAFF. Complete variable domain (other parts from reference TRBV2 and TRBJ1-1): EPEVTQTPSHQVTQMGQEVILRCVPISNHLYFYWYRQILGQKVEFLVSFYNNEISEKSEIFDDQFSVERPDGSNFTLKIRSTKLEDSAMYFCASHSSDRFANTEAFFGQGTRLTVV.

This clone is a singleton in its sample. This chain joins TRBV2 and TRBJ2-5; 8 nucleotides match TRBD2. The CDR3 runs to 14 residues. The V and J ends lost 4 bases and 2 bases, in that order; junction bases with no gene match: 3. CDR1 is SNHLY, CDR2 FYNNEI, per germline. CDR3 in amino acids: CASSVGGEQETQYF. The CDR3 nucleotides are TGTGCCAGCAGTGTCGGGGGGGAGCAAGAGACCCAGTACTTC.

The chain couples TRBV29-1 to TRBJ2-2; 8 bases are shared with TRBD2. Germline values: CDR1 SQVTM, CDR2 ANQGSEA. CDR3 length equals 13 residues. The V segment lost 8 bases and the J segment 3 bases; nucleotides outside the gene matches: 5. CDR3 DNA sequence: TGCAGCCTGCTCGGGAGGGACACCGGGGAGCTGTTTTTT. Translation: CSLLGRDTGELFF.

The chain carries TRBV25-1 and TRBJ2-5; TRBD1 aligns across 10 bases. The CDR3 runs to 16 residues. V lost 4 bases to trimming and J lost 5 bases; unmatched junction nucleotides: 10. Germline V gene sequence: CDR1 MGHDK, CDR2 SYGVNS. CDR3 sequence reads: CASSAGQGIASETQYF. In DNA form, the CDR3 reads TGTGCCAGCAGTGCGGGACAGGGGATTGCCTCGGAGACCCAGTACTTC.

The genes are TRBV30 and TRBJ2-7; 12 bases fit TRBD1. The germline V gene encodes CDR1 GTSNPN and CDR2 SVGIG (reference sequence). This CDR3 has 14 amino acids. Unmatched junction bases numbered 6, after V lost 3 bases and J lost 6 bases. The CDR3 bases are TGTGCCTGGAGAAGGGGGACAGGGGGCCGCGAGCAGTACTTC. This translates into CAWRRGTGGREQYF.

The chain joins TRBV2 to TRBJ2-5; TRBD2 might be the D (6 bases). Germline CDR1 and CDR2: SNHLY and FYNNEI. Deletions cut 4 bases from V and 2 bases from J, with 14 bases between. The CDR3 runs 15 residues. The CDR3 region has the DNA TGTGCCAGCAGTGTGAGAGCTGCGGGGCAAGAGACCCAGTACTTC. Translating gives CASSVRAAGQETQYF.

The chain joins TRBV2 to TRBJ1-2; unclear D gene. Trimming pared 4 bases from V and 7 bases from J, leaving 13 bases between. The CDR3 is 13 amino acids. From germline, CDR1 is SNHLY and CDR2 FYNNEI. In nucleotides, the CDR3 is TGTGCCAGCAGTGTAAATGAGTGGAGTGGCTACACCTTC. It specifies CASSVNEWSGYTF.

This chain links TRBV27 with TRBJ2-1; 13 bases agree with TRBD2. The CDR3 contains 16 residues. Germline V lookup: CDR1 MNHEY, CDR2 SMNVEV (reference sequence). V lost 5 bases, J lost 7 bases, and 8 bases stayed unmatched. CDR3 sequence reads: CASSAQGLAGWNEQFF. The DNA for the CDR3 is TGTGCCAGCAGTGCCCAGGGACTAGCGGGGTGGAATGAGCAGTTCTTC.

CDR3 sequence reads: CASSLAGQGYGYTF. The CDR3 DNA sequence: TGTGCCAGCAGCTTAGCGGGACAGGGGTATGGCTACACCTTC. This rearrangement joins TRBV7-9 to TRBJ1-2; 10 bases map to TRBD1. CDR3 size: 14 residues. Trimming removed 0 bases from V and 5 bases from J; junction bases left unmatched: 0. The V gene's germline CDR1 is SEHNR and CDR2 FQNEAQ (reference sequence).

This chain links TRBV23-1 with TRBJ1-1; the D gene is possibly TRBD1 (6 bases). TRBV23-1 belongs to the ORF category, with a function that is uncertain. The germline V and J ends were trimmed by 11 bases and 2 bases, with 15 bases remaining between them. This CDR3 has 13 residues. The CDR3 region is CAYGGGPNTEAFF. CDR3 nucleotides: TGCGCCTACGGCGGGGGGCCCAACACTGAAGCTTTCTTT.